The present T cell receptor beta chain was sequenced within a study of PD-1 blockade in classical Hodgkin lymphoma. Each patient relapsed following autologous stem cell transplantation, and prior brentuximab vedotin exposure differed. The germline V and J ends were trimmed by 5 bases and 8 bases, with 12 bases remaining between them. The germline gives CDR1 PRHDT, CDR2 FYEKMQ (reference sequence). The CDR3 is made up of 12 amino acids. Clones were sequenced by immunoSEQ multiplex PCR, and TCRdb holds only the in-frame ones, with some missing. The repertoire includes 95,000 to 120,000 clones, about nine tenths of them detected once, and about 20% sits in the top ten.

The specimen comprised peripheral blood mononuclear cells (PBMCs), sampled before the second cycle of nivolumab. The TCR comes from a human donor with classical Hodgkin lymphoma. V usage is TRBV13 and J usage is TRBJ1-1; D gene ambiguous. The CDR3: CASSAAAQEAFF. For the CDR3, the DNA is TGTGCCAGCAGCGCGGCAGCCCAAGAAGCTTTCTTT.